One T cell receptor beta chain is described in this entry. In the study's own analysis: Nucleated cell number was recorded as an estimate derived from reference gene primer amplification. The table came from immunoSEQ multiplex PCR; TCRdb's copy has only in-frame clones and leaves some out. V and J calls plus clone size are reproduced from that table; the DNA served to infer D and trimming. This sample has 250,000 to 400,000 clones; approximately 87% occur once, and the top ten carry under 3%. It was during active infection that Seattle patients were enrolled and then longitudinally followed. This entry comes from a study of blood T cell repertoires in COVID-19. Study-wide background: From the United States, Italy and Spain came samples of acute and convalescent COVID-19. The analysed material was cDNA or gDNA that came from T cells, B-cell-depleted T cells, or PBMCs.

Material: peripheral blood. This clonotype was obtained from a woman aged 25 to 39 with COVID-19, enrolled during active disease.

The CDR3 reads CASSQEPGLADLNEQFF. The CDR3 DNA follows: TGTGCCAGCAGCCAAGAGCCCGGACTAGCGGACCTCAATGAGCAGTTCTTC. The genes are TRBV3-1 (or the pseudogene TRBV3-2) and TRBJ2-1; 10 nucleotides align to TRBD2. The J segment lost 6 bases and the V segment lost 0 bases, leaving 8 bases of the junction unmatched. The CDR3 runs to 17 residues. The V gene's germline CDR1 is LGHDT and CDR2 YNNKEL (reference sequence).